This entry features one TCR beta chain sequence. The antigen it recognizes is unknown. No much larger clone is present one base from it, and per-base qualities are unavailable. Synthetic TCR analog templates were spiked into each PCR to estimate absolute template abundance from read counts. The immunoSEQ assay was used to amplify TCRbeta CDR3 regions from genomic DNA with bias-controlled V and J gene primers. Sequencing of rearranged TCRbeta segments was done at approximately 20X coverage. The original methods were these. Sequencing errors were corrected by clustering and CDR3s were annotated against IMGT to assign V, D and J genes. Downstream analyses used only productive TCRbeta rearrangements and left out out-of-frame or stop-codon sequences. To compute clonality, Shannon entropy was normalized by the log of the number of unique productive sequences and then subtracted from one. Fisher's exact test with Benjamini-Hochberg correction, using a cutoff of adjusted p below 0.01, was how clones that differed between time points or between blood and tumor were identified. TCRdb limited this immuneACCESS table to in-frame rearrangements with V and J called. A share of clones is missing; checked studies link under half to unresolved V genes, and the rest is unexplained. That table gives V, J and clone size, and the DNA gave D and trimming. Across this sample there are about 43,000 clones, with around 80% seen only once. The ten largest clonotypes hold roughly 15% of the sample.

The sample originates from a study of PD-L1 blockade in urothelial cancer (dated by TCRdb to 2016 to 2017). Notes on the research overall: Every patient began therapy in the mid-2010s and was given atezolizumab 1,200 mg intravenously every 3 weeks. About 85% of the 29 patients were identified as males with urothelial cancer of bladder origin, and a prior smoking history was reported by 18 of 29 patients. An ECOG performance status of 0 or 1 was recorded for the patients, and 0 to 3 prior chemotherapy regimens had been received by the patients. Blood samples were analyzed at 3 weeks after treatment start (second dose) and at 6 weeks after treatment start. Blood samples yielded a median of around 140,000 T cells and tens of thousands of unique TCRs, with median clonality approximately 0.08. The study was an exploratory multi-omic analysis of somatic, immune and clinical correlates of response to PD-L1 blockade with atezolizumab in urothelial cancer. TCR sequencing covered pretreatment tumor samples and matched, serially collected peripheral blood taken before and after atezolizumab treatment. Durable clinical benefit meant progression-free survival longer than 6 months, and TCR features were also tested against progression-free and overall survival. In the same patients, pretreatment tumors underwent whole exome sequencing and RNA sequencing in addition to TCR sequencing. Nine patients reached durable clinical benefit, while 20 patients did not. Pretreatment blood TCR-seq was available for under 35 patients, at least one posttreatment blood collection was obtained for some 25 patients, and tumor TCR-seq was available for some 25 patients. What the authors observed across the whole study: A pretreatment peripheral blood TCR clonality below the median was linked to improved progression-free and overall survival. At 3 weeks after the start of treatment, tumor-associated TCR clones in peripheral blood had expanded more in patients with durable benefit (n ≈ 20, p = 0.022). Because the sample size was small (n ≈ 30) and many exploratory analyses were performed, the results are intended to be hypothesis-generating.

The time point label for this specimen denotes: pretreatment peripheral blood. The cohort comprised about 30 patients with locally advanced or metastatic urothelial carcinoma treated at Memorial Sloan Kettering on a trial protocol. Peripheral blood mononuclear cells were collected from each patient pretreatment and during treatment, giving between 1 and 8 total time points per patient. The Qiagen DNeasy Blood extraction kit was used to purify genomic DNA from total PBMCs and from tumor samples. PBMCs were collected pretreatment and during treatment, and were isolated and stored as previously described. This clonotype was sampled from a man aged 55 to 70 with urothelial cancer. The sequenced sample was PBMCs, obtained around atezolizumab (anti-PD-L1) treatment.

This receptor has the CDR3 CASSLVGQGHSPSGNTIYF. At the DNA level, the sequence is TGTGCCAGCAGCTTAGTTGGACAGGGCCATTCCCCATCTGGAAACACCATATATTTT. The rearrangement combines TRBV7-2 with TRBJ1-3, with 8 bases aligning to TRBD1. The CDR3 numbers 19 residues from cysteine through phenylalanine. Only the CDR3 region is kept as DNA, spanning 57 bases read in frame from base 1. From a lookup of the germline V gene, CDR1 and CDR2 are SGHTA and FQGNSA. The junction shows trimming of 1 base on V and 1 base on J, and the gene matches do not reach 12 bases of it.